This TCR beta chain emerged from a study of siplizumab effects on memory and regulatory T cells. This CDR3 is 11 amino acids long. The V and J ends lost 7 bases and 5 bases respectively, with 9 bases between them. Per germline, CDR1 MNHNS and CDR2 SASEGT. Profiled with immunoSEQ multiplex PCR; TCRdb holds only in-frame clones, not every one. This sample has 80,000 to 95,000 clones, with approximately 95% found just once. V usage is TRBV6-1 and J usage is TRBJ2-7; D unclear. The receptor was isolated from a human donor in good health. The sequencing sample was made of CD8+ T cells sorted from blood. The CDR3 is CASITRDEQYF. The CDR3 DNA is TGTGCCAGCATAACAAGGGACGAGCAGTACTTC.